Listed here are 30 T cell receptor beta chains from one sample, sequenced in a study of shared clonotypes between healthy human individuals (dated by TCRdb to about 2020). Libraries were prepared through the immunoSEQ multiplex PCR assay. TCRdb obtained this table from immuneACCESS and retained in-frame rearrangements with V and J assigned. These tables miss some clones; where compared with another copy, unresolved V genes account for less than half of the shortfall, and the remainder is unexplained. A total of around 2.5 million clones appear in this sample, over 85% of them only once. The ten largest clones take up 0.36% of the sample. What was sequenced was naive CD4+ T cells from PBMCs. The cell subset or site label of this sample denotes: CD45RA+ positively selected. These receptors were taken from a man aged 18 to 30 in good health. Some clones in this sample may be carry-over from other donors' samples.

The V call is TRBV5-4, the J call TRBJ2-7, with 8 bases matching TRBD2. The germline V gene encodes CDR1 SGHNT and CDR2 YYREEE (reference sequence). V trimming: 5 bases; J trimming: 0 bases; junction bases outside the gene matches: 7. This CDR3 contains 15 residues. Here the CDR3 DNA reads TGTGCCAGCAGACTCCGGGGGGGCAGCTCCTACGAGCAGTACTTC. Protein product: CASRLRGGSSYEQYF.

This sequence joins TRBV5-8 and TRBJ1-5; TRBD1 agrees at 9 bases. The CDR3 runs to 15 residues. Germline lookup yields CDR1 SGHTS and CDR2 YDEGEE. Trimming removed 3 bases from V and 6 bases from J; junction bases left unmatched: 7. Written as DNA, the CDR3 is TGTGCCAGCAGCTGGGGACAGGGAAACAGTCAGCCCCAGCATTTT. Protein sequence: CASSWGQGNSQPQHF.

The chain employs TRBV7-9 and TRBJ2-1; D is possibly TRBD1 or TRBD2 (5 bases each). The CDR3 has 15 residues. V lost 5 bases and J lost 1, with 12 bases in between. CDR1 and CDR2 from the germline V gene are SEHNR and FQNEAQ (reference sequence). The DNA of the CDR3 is TGTGCCAGCAGCACCCCGAGGGGTTCCTACAATGAGCAGTTCTTC. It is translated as CASSTPRGSYNEQFF.

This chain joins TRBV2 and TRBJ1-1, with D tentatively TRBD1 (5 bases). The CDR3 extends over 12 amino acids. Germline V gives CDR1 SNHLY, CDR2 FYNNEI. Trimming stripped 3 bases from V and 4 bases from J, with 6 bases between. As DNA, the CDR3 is TGTGCCAGCAGTGAGGGGGGCACTGAAGCTTTCTTT. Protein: CASSEGGTEAFF.

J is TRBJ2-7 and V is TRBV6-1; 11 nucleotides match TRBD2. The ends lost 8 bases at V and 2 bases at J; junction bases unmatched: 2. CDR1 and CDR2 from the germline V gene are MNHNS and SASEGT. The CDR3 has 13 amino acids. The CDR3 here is CASGSGRAYEQYF. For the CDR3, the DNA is TGTGCCAGCGGTAGCGGGAGGGCCTACGAGCAGTACTTC.

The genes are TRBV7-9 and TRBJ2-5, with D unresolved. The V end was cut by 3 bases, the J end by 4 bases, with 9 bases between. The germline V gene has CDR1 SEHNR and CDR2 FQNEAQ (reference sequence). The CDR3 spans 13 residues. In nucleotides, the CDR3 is TGTGCCAGCAGCTTTGGGTTCTCAGAGACCCAGTACTTC. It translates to CASSFGFSETQYF.

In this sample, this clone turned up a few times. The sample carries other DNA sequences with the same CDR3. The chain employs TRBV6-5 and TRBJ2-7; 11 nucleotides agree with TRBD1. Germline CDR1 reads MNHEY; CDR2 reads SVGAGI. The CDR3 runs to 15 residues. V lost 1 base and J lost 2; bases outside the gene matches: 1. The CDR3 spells CASSYLDRGPYEQYF. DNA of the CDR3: TGTGCCAGCAGTTACTTGGACAGGGGGCCCTACGAGCAGTACTTC.

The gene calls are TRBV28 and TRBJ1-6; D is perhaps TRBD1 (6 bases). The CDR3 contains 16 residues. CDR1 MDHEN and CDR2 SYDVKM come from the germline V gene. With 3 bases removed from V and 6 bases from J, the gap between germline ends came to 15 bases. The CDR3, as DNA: TGTGCCAGCAGTTTCACCAGGGGAGGCACTAATTCACCCCTCCACTTT. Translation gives CASSFTRGGTNSPLHF. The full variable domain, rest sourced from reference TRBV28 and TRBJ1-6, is DVKVTQSSRYLVKRTGEKVFLECVQDMDHENMFWYRQDPGLGLRLIYFSYDVKMKEKGDIPEGYSVSREKKERFSLILESASTNQTSMYLCASSFTRGGTNSPLHFGNGTRLTVT.

The CDR3 DNA is TGTGCCAGCAGCCCTAGTGGGTTAACAGATACGCAGTATTTT. It specifies CASSPSGLTDTQYF. The chain joins TRBV7-2 to TRBJ2-3; the D is unclear. Trimming left V 5 bases short and J 3 bases short, with 12 bases between. The CDR3 loop spans 14 amino acids. Germline loops: CDR1 SGHTA, CDR2 FQGNSA.

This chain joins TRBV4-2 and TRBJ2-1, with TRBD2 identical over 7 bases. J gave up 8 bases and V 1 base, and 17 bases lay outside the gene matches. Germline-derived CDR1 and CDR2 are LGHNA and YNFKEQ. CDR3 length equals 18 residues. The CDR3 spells CASSQAWDFTREPDEQFF. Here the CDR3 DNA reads TGTGCCAGCAGCCAAGCCTGGGACTTTACGCGGGAGCCCGATGAGCAGTTCTTC.

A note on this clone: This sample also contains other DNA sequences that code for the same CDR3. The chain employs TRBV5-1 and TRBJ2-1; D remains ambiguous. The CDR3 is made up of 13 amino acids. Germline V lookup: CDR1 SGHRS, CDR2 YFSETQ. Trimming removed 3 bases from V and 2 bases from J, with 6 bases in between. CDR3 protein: CASSSGTYNEQFF. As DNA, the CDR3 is TGCGCCAGCAGCTCCGGAACCTACAATGAGCAGTTCTTC.

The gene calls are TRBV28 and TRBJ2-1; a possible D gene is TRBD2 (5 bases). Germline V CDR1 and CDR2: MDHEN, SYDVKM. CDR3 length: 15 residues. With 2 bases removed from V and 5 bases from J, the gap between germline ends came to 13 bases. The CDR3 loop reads CASSLASPINNEQFF. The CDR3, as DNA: TGTGCCAGCAGTTTAGCTAGCCCGATAAACAATGAGCAGTTCTTC.

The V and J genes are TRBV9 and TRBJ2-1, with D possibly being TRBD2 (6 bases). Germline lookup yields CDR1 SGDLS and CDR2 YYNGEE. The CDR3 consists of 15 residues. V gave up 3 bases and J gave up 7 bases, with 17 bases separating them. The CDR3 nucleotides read TGTGCCAGCAGCGCACTAGCCCGGGAAGTGAATGAGCAGTTCTTC. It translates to CASSALAREVNEQFF.

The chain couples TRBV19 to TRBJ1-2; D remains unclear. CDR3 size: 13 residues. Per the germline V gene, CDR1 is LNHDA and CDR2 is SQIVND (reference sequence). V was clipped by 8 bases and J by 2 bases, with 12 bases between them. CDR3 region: CASHQTENYGYTF. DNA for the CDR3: TGTGCCAGTCACCAGACGGAGAACTATGGCTACACCTTC.

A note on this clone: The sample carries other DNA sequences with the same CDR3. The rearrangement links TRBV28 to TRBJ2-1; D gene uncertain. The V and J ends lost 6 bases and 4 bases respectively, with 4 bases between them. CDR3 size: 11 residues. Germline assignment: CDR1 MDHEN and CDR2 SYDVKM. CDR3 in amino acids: CASRSYNEQFF. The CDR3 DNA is TGTGCCAGCAGATCTTACAATGAGCAGTTCTTC.

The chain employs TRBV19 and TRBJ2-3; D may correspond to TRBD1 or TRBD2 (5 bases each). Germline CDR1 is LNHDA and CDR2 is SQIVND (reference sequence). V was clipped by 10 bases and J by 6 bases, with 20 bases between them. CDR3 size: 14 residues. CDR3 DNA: TGTGCCACCTGGGACCGCTTGACAGTTGATACGCAGTATTTT. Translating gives CATWDRLTVDTQYF.

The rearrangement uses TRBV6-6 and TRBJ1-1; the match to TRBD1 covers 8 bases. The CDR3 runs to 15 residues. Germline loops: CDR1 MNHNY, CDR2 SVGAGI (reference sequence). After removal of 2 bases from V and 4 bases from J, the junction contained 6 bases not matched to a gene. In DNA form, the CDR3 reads TGTGCCAGCAGTTACACACAGGGGGGTAGCACTGAAGCTTTCTTT. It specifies CASSYTQGGSTEAFF.

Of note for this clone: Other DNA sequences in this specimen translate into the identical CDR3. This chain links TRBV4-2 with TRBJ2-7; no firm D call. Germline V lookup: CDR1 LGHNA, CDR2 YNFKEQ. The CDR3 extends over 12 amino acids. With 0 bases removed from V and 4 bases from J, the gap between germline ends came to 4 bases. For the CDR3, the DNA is TGTGCCAGCAGCCAAGAGGGTTACGAGCAGTACTTC. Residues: CASSQEGYEQYF.

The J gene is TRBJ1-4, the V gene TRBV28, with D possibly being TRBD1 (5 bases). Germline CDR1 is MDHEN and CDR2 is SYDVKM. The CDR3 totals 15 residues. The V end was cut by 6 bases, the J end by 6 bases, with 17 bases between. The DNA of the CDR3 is TGTGCCAGCAGCACCTCCGGGACCTGGGATGAAAAACTGTTTTTT. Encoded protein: CASSTSGTWDEKLFF.

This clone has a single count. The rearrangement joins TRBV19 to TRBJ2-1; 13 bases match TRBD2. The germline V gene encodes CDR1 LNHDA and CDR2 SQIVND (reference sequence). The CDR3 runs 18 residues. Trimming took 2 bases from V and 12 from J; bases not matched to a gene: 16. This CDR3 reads CASSIIPGLAGDMHGQFF. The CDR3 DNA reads TGTGCCAGTAGTATAATCCCCGGACTAGCGGGGGACATGCATGGGCAGTTCTTC.

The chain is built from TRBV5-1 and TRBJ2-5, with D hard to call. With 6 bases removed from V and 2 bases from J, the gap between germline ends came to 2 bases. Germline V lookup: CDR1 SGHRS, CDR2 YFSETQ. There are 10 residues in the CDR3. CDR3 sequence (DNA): TGCGCCAGCATACAAGAGACCCAGTACTTC. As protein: CASIQETQYF.

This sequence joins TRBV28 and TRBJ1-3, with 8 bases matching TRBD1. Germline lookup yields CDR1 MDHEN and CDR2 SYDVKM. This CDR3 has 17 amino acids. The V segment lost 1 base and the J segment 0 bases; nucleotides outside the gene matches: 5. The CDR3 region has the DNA TGTGCCAGCAGTTTATTGGGACAGGTTGTCTCTGGAAACACCATATATTTT. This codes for CASSLLGQVVSGNTIYF.

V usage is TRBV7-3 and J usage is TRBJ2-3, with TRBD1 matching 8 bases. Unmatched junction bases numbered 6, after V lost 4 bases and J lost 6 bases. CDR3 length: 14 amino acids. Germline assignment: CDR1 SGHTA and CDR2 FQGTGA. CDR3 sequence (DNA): TGTGCCAGCAGCTCGGACAGGGCACCGGATACGCAGTATTTT. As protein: CASSSDRAPDTQYF. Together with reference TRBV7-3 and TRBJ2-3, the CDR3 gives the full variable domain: GAGVSQTPSNKVTEKGKYVELRCDPISGHTALYWYRQSLGQGPEFLIYFQGTGAADDSGLPNDRFFAVRPEGSVSTLKIQRTERGDSAVYLCASSSDRAPDTQYFGPGTRLTVL.

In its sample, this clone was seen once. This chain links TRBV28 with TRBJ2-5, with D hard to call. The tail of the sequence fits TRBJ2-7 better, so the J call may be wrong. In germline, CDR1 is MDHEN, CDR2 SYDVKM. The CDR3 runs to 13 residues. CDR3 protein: CASTPSRTYEQYF. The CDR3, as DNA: TGTGCCAGCACACCCTCGCGCACCTACGAGCAGTACTTC.

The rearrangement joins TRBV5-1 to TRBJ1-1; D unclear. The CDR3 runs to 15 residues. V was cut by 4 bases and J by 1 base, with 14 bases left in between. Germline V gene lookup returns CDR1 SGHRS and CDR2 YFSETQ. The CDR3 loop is CASSPVVQPNTEAFF. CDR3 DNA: TGCGCCAGCAGCCCTGTGGTCCAGCCGAACACTGAAGCTTTCTTT.

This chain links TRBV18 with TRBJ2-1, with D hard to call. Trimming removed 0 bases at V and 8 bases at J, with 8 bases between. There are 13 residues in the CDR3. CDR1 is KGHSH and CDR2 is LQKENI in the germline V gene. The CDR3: CASSPPSFHEQFF. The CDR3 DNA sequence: TGTGCCAGCTCACCACCCTCGTTCCATGAGCAGTTCTTC.

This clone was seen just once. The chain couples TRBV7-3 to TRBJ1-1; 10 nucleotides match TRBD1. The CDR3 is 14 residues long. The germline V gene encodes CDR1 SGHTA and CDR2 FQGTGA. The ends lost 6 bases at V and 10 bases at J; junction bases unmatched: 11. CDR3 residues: CASSWDRGVGPAFF. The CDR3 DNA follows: TGTGCCAGCAGTTGGGACAGGGGAGTGGGTCCAGCTTTCTTT. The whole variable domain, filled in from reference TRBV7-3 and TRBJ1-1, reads GAGVSQTPSNKVTEKGKYVELRCDPISGHTALYWYRQSLGQGPEFLIYFQGTGAADDSGLPNDRFFAVRPEGSVSTLKIQRTERGDSAVYLCASSWDRGVGPAFFGQGTRLTVV.

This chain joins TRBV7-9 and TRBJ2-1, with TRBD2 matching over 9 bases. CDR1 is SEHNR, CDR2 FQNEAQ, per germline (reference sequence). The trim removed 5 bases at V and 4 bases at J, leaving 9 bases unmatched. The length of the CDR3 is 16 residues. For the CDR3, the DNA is TGTGCCAGCAGCCAGCGGTCTAGCGGGGCTTACAATGAGCAGTTCTTC. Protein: CASSQRSSGAYNEQFF. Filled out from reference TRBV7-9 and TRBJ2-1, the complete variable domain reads DTGVSQNPRHKITKRGQNVTFRCDPISEHNRLYWYRQTLGQGPEFLTYFQNEAQLEKSRLLSDRFSAERPKGSFSTLEIQRTEQGDSAMYLCASSQRSSGAYNEQFFGPGTRLTVL.

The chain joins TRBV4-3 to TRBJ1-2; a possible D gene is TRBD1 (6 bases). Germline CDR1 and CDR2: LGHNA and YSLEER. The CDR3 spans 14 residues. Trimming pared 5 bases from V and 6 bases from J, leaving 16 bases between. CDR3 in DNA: TGCGCCAGCAGCTTGACCGGGGGGCATAATGGCTACACCTTC. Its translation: CASSLTGGHNGYTF.

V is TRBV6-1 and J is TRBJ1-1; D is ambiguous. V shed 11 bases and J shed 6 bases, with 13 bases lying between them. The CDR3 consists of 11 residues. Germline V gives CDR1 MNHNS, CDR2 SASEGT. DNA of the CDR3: TGTGCCTGCCTCGACGTACCTGAAGCTTTCTTT. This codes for CACLDVPEAFF.